The clone carrying this T cell receptor (beta chain) has a handful of counts. These data originate in a study of blood T cell repertoires in COVID-19. Whole-study context: Both acute and convalescent COVID-19 samples were obtained from the United States, Italy and Spain. Nucleic acid was either cDNA or gDNA, and it came from T cells, B-cell-depleted T cells, or PBMCs.

Per the study methods: It was from reference gene primer amplification that nucleated cell counts were estimated. Repertoires were generated with immunoSEQ multiplex PCR, while TCRdb's copy carries only in-frame clones and drops some. V and J calls and clone size are those listed in that table; D and trimming were worked out from the DNA. The sample has about 120,000 clones; over 70% are singletons. CDR1 is SGHAT, CDR2 FQNNGV, per germline. V was pared by 4 bases and J by 4 bases, with 8 bases of the junction left unmatched. The CDR3 consists of 15 residues. The rearrangement joins TRBV11-2 to TRBJ1-1; TRBD1 matches at 8 bases. The specimen was peripheral blood. This clonotype was obtained from a woman aged 45-59 years with acute or convalescent COVID-19. The CDR3 coding sequence is TGTGCCAGCAGCTCCGAGACAGGGGTGGGCACTGAAGCTTTCTTT. Translation gives CASSSETGVGTEAFF. Full variable domain (missing parts from reference TRBV11-2 and TRBJ1-1): EAGVAQSPRYKIIEKRQSVAFWCNPISGHATLYWYQQILGQGPKLLIQFQNNGVVDDSQLPKDRFSAERLKGVDSTLKIQPAKLEDSAVYLCASSSETGVGTEAFFGQGTRLTVV.